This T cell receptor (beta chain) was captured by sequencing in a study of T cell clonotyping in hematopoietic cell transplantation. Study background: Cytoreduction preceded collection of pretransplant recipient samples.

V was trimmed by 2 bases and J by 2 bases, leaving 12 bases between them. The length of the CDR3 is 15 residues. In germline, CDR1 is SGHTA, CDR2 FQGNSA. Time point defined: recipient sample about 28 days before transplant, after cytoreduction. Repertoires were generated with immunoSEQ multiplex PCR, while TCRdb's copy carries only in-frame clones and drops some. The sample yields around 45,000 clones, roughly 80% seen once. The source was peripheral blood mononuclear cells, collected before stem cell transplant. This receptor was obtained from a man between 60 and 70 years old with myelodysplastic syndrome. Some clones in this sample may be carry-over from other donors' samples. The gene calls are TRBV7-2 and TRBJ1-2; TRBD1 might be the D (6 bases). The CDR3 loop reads CASSLTLGANYGYTF. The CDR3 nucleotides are TGTGCCAGCAGCTTAACTCTGGGGGCGAACTATGGCTACACCTTC.